Listed below are T cell receptor beta chains from one sample, sequenced in a study of identical twins. TCRdb re-called the 5' RACE reads through MiXCR, storing one row per CDR3 protein. The table records about 530,000 distinct CDR3 sequences, about 16% of them present only once. In addition, the sample was reused for a study of yellow fever vaccine responses in identical twins.

Sequenced material: CD4+ T cells sorted from blood. The source of these receptors is a woman under 30 in good health. CDR3s leave out the opening cysteine and the closing phenylalanine or tryptophan.

cdr3_aa v_call cdr3_length j_call
ASSSSPALLEQY TRBV7-6 12 TRBJ2-7
SARVASGSASYNEQF TRBV20-1 15 TRBJ2-1
ASSQDLGHNTGELF TRBV3-1 14 TRBJ2-2
ASSEVAGVNEQF TRBV6-4 12 TRBJ2-1
ASRRPGGWETQY TRBV6-1 12 TRBJ2-5
ASSGSYNSPLH TRBV2 11 TRBJ1-6
ASSPDGTGALH TRBV5-1 11 TRBJ1-5
ASSQASGGKETQY TRBV4-1 13 TRBJ2-5
ASTTQGTTFVTQY TRBV2 13 TRBJ2-5
ASSSGLGREQF TRBV5-1 11 TRBJ2-1
ASSPSPPAWGDTQY TRBV9 14 TRBJ2-3
ASRIDRVRNTEAF TRBV6-2/TRBV6-3 13 TRBJ1-1
ASSQLRGAEQF TRBV14 11 TRBJ2-1
ASSVEVTSGYTDTQY TRBV9 15 TRBJ2-3
ASSLIQGAGTEAF TRBV5-1 13 TRBJ1-1
ASRKTSLSSYNEQF TRBV6-1 14 TRBJ2-1
ASSWTEDTQY TRBV12-3/TRBV12-4 10 TRBJ2-3
ASSPWDTAEAF TRBV18 11 TRBJ1-1
ASSSRGLANIGGELF TRBV12-3/TRBV12-4 15 TRBJ2-2
ASSVQGRGYT TRBV12-3/TRBV12-4 10 TRBJ1-2
ASSQDWGPDTQY TRBV3-1 12 TRBJ2-3
SALAGGLTSTDTQY TRBV20-1 14 TRBJ2-3
ASSQEAGYNTQY TRBV4-1 12 TRBJ2-3
ATGIGTGELF TRBV10-3 10 TRBJ2-2
ASSEALGGGPNTGELF TRBV2 16 TRBJ2-2
ASSPTVGGSYNEQF TRBV12-3/TRBV12-4 14 TRBJ2-1
SARVAGQETQY TRBV20-1 11 TRBJ2-5
ASSSVPRDAEAF TRBV18 12 TRBJ1-1
ASSYPPQETQY TRBV12-3/TRBV12-4 11 TRBJ2-5
ASSQLLNTEAF TRBV14 11 TRBJ1-1
ASSPGLAGTDTQY TRBV5-1 13 TRBJ2-3
ASQYGTTMNTGELF TRBV5-1 14 TRBJ2-2
ASSVTSGTGTLGANVLT TRBV6-1 17 TRBJ2-6
ASSLTSGSWHEQF TRBV12-3/TRBV12-4 13 TRBJ2-1
ASSPPVRQYQETQY TRBV18 14 TRBJ2-5
ASSGSGLAGVHYNEQF TRBV11-2 16 TRBJ2-1
ASSLVSDEKLF TRBV5-6 11 TRBJ1-4
AITKDRTPDTQY TRBV10-3 12 TRBJ2-3
ASSFSSGGQEKLF TRBV12-3/TRBV12-4 13 TRBJ1-4
ASSNATSARRTDTQY TRBV21-1 15 TRBJ2-3
ASSQTGGRYDEQF TRBV7-3 13 TRBJ2-1
ASSQGPGRFTGELF TRBV4-1 14 TRBJ2-2
ASSFFRQGTDTQY TRBV5-1 13 TRBJ2-3
ASSLTGSQPQH TRBV12-3/TRBV12-4 11 TRBJ1-5
ASSPHSRSSYEQY TRBV28 13 TRBJ2-7
ASNPLANTGELF TRBV2 12 TRBJ2-2
ASSPGTFYEQY TRBV5-1 11 TRBJ2-7
ASTTFGPEEYGYT TRBV7-9 13 TRBJ1-2
AIRGTDEAF TRBV10-3 9 TRBJ1-1
ASSQRGDGYGYT TRBV3-1 12 TRBJ1-2
ASALFSPHNEQF TRBV7-6 12 TRBJ2-1
SASLGAMNTEAF TRBV20-1 12 TRBJ1-1
ASSQGGSGTGELF TRBV3-1 13 TRBJ2-2